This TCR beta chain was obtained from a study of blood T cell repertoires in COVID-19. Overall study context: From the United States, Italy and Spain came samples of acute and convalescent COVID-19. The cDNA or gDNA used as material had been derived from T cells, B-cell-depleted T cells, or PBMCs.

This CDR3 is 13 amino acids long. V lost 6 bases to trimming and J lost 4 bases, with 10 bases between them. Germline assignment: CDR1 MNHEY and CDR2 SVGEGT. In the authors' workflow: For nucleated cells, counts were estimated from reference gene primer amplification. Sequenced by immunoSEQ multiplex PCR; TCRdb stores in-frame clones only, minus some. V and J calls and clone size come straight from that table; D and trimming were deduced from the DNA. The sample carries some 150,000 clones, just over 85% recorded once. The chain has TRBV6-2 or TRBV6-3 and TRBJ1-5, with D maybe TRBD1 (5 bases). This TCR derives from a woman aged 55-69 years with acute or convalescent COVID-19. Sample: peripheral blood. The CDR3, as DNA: TGTGCCAGCAGCCACAGGATTAATCAGCCCCAGCATTTT. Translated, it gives CASSHRINQPQHF.